This T cell receptor (beta chain) was sequenced in a study of monozygotic twins with inflammatory bowel disease. Regarding the study as a whole: IBD patients, compared with healthy twins, shared fewer clonotypes with others (especially with disease activity).

The CDR3 is 14 amino acids. TCRdb reprocessed the 5' RACE reads, with one entry per CDR3 protein and no DNA. This repertoire includes 210,000 or so distinct CDR3 sequences. Points on this clonotype: No antigen is known for it.

The sequenced sample consisted of blood. The V and J genes are TRBV12-3 or TRBV12-4 and TRBJ2-2; the D call of TRBD2 rests on TCRdb alone, since no DNA is present to check it. The clonotype originates from a human donor with ulcerative colitis or Crohn's disease, or a healthy co-twin of an affected twin (not recorded which). Here the CDR3 reads CASSLVAGTGELFF.